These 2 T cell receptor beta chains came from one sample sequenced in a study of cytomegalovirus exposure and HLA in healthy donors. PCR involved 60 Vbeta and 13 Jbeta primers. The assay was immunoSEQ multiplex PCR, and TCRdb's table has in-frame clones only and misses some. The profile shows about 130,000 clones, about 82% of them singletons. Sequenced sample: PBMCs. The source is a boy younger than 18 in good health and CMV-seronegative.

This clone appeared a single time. In DNA form, the CDR3 reads TGTGCCAGCAGCTCCCCTAGCGGGAGGGCCATCGGGGAGCTGTTTTTT. Translation: CASSSPSGRAIGELFF. J is TRBJ2-2 and V is TRBV11-3; 12 bases agree with TRBD2. The V segment lost 4 bases and the J segment 7 bases; nucleotides outside the gene matches: 7. Germline CDR1 SGHNT, CDR2 YENEEA. The CDR3 totals 16 residues.

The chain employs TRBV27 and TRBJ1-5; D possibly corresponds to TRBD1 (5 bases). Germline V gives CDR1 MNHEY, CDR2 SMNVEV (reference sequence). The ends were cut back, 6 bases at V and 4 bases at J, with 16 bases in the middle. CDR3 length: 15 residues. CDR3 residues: CASRARGRANQPQHF. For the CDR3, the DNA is TGTGCCAGCAGGGCGCGGGGGAGAGCGAATCAGCCCCAGCATTTT.